This T cell receptor beta chain is drawn from a study of brain T cells in children with intractable seizures. Surgery cases with the highest brain T cell transcript signatures were chosen for sequencing. Patients received at least one anti-epileptic drug before surgery. V was clipped by 4 bases and J by 1 base, with 7 bases between them. CDR1 is SGHTA and CDR2 is FQGTGA in the germline V gene. The length of the CDR3 is 13 residues. Points from the study as a whole: Patients' HCMV serostatus was unknown; virus specificity rests on CDR3 similarity alone. Clones missing pre-surgery may reflect undersampling of that blood sample.

As for this clone: Its antigen is as yet unknown.

Libraries were prepared by immunoSEQ multiplex PCR; TCRdb keeps only in-frame clonotypes and omits some of them. Of under 150,000 clones in the sample, approximately 94% were seen once. The chain carries TRBV7-3 and TRBJ2-5; D might be TRBD2 (5 bases). The source is a boy in the first two years of life with hemimegalencephaly and intractable seizures. Sequencing used peripheral blood, obtained at surgery. The CDR3 loop is CASSSRGQETQYF. For the CDR3, the DNA is TGTGCCAGCAGCTCCCGGGGCCAAGAGACCCAGTACTTC. Together with reference TRBV7-3 and TRBJ2-5, the CDR3 gives the full variable domain: GAGVSQTPSNKVTEKGKYVELRCDPISGHTALYWYRQSLGQGPEFLIYFQGTGAADDSGLPNDRFFAVRPEGSVSTLKIQRTERGDSAVYLCASSSRGQETQYFGPGTRLLVL.